The entry below describes one TCR beta chain. Antigen unknown. V lost 4 bases and J lost 7; bases outside the gene matches: 10. The CDR3 totals 16 residues. CDR1 LGHNA and CDR2 YSLEER come from the germline V gene. Use of 60 Vbeta and 13 Jbeta primers characterized the PCR. Only in-frame clones appear in the TCRdb table, and some are missing; sequencing was by immunoSEQ multiplex PCR. The table includes around 100,000 clones, around 64% detected once. The data stem from a study of cytomegalovirus exposure and HLA in healthy donors. Across the whole study: Falling in the Caucasian-associated ancestry cluster were about four fifths of some 400 genotyped donors.

Broader study findings: In a later analysis, specific HLA alleles were associated with 15,000 to 20,000 TCR beta sequences at a 0.05 false discovery rate. According to an earlier analysis, most TCR beta V segments yielded productive rearrangements about 87% or about 30% of the time.

Sequencing input: PBMCs. The source is a woman aged 30 to 39 in good health and CMV-seronegative. The rearrangement links TRBV4-3 to TRBJ1-6; 7 nucleotides line up with TRBD1. The CDR3 DNA is TGCGCCAGCAGCCGTATACAGGGGCTGGGGAATTCACCCCTCCACTTT. Residues: CASSRIQGLGNSPLHF.